This record looks at one T cell receptor beta chain sequence and its context. This record comes from a study of blood T cell repertoires in COVID-19. TCRdb's table, derived via immunoSEQ multiplex PCR, lists solely in-frame clones and lacks some. The sample holds 100,000 to 110,000 clones, more than 75% seen once. The CDR3 consists of 18 residues. The germline CDR1 and CDR2 sequences are SGHTA and FQGNSA. Trimming took 2 bases from V and 3 from J, leaving 22 bases between them. The chain combines TRBV7-2 with TRBJ1-2, with TRBD1 as a possible D gene (5 bases). Sequences were obtained from peripheral blood. The sequence came from a human donor in a cohort sampled during active COVID-19. The CDR3 bases are TGTGCCAGCAGCTTAACGGGGAGGGGTCTCACAGGTGACTATGGCTACACCTTC. Encoded protein: CASSLTGRGLTGDYGYTF.